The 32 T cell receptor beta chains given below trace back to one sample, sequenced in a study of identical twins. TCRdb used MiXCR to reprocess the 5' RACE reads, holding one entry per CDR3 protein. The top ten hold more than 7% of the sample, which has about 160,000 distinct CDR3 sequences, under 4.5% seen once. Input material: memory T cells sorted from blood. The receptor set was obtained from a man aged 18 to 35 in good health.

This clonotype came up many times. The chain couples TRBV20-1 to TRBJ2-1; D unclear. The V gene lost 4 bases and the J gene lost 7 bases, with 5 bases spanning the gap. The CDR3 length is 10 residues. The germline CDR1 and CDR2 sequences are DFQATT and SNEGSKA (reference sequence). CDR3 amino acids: CSATVNEQFF. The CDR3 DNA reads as TGCAGTGCTACCGTTAATGAGCAGTTCTTC.

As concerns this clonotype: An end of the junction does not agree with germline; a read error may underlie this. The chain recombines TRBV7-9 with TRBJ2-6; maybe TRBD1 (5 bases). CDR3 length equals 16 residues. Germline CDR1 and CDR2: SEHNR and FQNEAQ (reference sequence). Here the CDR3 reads CASDERGMAGANFLTF. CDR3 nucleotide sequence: TGTGCCAGTGACGAAAGGGGAATGGCTGGGGCCAACTTCCTGACTTTC. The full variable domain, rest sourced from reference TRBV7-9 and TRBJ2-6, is DTGVSQNPRHKITKRGQNVTFRCDPISEHNRLYWYRQTLGQGPEFLTYFQNEAQLEKSRLLSDRFSAERPKGSFSTLEIQRTEQGDSAMYLCASDERGMAGANFLTFGAGSRLTVL.

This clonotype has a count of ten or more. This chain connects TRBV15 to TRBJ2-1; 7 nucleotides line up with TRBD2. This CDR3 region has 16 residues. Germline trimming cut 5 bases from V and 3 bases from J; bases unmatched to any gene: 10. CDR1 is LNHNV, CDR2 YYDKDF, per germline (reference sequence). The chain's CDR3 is CATSESGTNYYNEQFF. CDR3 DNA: TGTGCCACCAGCGAGTCCGGGACTAACTACTACAATGAGCAGTTCTTC. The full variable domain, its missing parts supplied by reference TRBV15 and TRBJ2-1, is DAMVIQNPRYQVTQFGKPVTLSCSQTLNHNVMYWYQQKSSQAPKLLFHYYDKDFNNEADTPDNFQSRRPNTSFCFLDIRSPGLGDTAMYLCATSESGTNYYNEQFFGPGTRLTVL.

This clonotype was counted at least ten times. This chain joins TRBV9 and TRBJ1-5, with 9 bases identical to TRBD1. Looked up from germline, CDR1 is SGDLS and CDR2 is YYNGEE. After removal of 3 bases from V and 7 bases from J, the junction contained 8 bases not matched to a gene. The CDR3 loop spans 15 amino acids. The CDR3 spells CASSATGGEEQPQHF. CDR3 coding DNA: TGTGCCAGCAGCGCCACAGGGGGCGAGGAGCAGCCCCAGCATTTT.

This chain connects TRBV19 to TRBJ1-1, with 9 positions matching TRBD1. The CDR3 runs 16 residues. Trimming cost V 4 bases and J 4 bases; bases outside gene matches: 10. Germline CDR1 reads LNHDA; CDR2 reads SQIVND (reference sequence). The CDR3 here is CASSTAGTGFGTEAFF. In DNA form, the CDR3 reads TGTGCCAGTAGTACCGCCGGGACAGGGTTTGGCACTGAAGCTTTCTTT.

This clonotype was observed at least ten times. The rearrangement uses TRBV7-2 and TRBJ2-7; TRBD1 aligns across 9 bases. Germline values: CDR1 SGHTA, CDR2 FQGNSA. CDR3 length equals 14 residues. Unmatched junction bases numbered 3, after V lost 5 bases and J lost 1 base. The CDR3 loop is CASSTGTGSYEQYF. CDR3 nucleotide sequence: TGTGCCAGCAGCACCGGGACAGGGTCCTACGAGCAGTACTTC.

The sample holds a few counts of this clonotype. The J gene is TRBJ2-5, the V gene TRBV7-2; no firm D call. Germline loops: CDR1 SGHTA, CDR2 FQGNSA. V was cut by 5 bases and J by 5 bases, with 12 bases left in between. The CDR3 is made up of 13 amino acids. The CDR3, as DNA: TGTGCCAGCAGCCCGCTCCCGGAGGAGACCCAGTACTTC. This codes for CASSPLPEETQYF.

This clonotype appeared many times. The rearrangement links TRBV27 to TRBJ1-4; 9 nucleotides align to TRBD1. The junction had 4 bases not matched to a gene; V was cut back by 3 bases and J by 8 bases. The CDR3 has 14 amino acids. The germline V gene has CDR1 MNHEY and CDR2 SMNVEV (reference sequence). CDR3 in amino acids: CASSLKGTGEKLFF. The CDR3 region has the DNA TGTGCCAGCAGTTTGAAGGGGACAGGGGAAAAACTGTTTTTT.

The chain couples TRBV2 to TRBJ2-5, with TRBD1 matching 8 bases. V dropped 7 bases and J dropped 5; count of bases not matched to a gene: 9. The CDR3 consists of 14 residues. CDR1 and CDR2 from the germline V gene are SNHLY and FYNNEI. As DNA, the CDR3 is TGTGCCAGCAATCCGGACAGGGCAAGGGAGACCCAGTACTTC. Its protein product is CASNPDRARETQYF. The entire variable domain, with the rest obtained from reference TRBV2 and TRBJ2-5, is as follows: EPEVTQTPSHQVTQMGQEVILRCVPISNHLYFYWYRQILGQKVEFLVSFYNNEISEKSEIFDDQFSVERPDGSNFTLKIRSTKLEDSAMYFCASNPDRARETQYFGPGTRLLVL.

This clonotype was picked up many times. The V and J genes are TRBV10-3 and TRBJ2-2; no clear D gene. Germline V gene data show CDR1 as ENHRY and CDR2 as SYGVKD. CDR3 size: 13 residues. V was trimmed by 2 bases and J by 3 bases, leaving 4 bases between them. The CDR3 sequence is CAISEGDTGELFF. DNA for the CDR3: TGTGCCATCAGTGAGGGGGACACCGGGGAGCTGTTTTTT.

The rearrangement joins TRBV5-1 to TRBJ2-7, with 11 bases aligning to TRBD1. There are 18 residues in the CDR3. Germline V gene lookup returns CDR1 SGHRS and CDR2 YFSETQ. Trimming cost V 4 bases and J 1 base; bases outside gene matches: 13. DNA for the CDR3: TGCGCCAGCAGCACAACAACACCGGGACAGGGGGTTTCCTACGAGCAGTACTTC. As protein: CASSTTTPGQGVSYEQYF.

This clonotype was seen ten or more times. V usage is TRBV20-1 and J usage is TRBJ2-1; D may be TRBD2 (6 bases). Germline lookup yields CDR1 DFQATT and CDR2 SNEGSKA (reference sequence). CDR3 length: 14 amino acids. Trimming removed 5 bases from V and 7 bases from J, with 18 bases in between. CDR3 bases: TGCAGTGCTCTCGGGACCCCGGAGGGAAATGAGCAGTTCTTC. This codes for CSALGTPEGNEQFF.

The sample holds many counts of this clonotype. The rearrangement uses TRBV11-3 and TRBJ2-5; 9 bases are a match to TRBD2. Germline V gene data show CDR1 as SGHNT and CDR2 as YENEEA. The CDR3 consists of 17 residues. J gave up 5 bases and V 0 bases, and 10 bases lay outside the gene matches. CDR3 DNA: TGTGCCAGCAGCTTAGATGGGCTAGCGGGAACCCAGGAGACCCAGTACTTC. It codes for CASSLDGLAGTQETQYF.

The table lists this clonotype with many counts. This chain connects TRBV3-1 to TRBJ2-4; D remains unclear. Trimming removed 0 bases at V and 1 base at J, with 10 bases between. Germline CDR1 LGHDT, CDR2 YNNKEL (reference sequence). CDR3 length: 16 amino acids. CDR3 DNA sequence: TGTGCCAGCAGCCAAGACGGTATATCGGCCAAAAACATTCAGTACTTC. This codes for CASSQDGISAKNIQYF.

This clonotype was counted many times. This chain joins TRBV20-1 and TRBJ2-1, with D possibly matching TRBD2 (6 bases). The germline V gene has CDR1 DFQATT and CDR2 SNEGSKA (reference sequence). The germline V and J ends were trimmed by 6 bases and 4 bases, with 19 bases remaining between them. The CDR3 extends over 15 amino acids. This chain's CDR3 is CSAKGRDSWYNEQFF. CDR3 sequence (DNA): TGCAGTGCCAAAGGCCGGGACTCGTGGTACAATGAGCAGTTCTTC.

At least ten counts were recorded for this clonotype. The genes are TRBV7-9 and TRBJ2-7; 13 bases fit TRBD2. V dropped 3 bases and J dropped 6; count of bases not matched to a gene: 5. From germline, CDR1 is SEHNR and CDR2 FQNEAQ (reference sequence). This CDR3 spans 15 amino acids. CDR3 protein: CASSFGLAGVSEQYF. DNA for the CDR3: TGTGCCAGCAGCTTCGGACTAGCGGGAGTTTCCGAGCAGTACTTC. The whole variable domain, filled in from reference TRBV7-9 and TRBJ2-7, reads DTGVSQNPRHKITKRGQNVTFRCDPISEHNRLYWYRQTLGQGPEFLTYFQNEAQLEKSRLLSDRFSAERPKGSFSTLEIQRTEQGDSAMYLCASSFGLAGVSEQYFGPGTRLTVT.

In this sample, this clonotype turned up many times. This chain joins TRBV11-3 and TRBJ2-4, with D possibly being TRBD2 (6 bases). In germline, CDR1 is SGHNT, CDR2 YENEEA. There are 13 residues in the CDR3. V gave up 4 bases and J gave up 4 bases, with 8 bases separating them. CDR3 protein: CASSSGGKNIQYF. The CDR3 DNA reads TGTGCCAGCAGCTCCGGGGGAAAAAACATTCAGTACTTC. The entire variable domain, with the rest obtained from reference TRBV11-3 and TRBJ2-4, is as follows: EAGVVQSPRYKIIEKKQPVAFWCNPISGHNTLYWYLQNLGQGPELLIRYENEEAVDDSQLPKDRFSAERLKGVDSTLKIQPAELGDSAVYLCASSSGGKNIQYFGAGTRLSVL.

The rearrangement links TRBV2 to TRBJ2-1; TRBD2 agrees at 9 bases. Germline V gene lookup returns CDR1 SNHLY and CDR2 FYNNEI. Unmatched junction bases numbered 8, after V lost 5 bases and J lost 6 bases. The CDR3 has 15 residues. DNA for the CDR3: TGTGCCAGCAGTAAGCGGGGGGCGCTGGGCAATGAGCAGTTCTTC. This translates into CASSKRGALGNEQFF. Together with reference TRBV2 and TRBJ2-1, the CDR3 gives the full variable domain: EPEVTQTPSHQVTQMGQEVILRCVPISNHLYFYWYRQILGQKVEFLVSFYNNEISEKSEIFDDQFSVERPDGSNFTLKIRSTKLEDSAMYFCASSKRGALGNEQFFGPGTRLTVL.

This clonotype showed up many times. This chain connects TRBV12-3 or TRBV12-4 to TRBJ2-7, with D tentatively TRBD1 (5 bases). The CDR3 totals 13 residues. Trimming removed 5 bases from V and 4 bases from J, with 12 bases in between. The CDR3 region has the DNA TGTGCCAGCAGTCTCGACAGACAATACGAGCAGTACTTC. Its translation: CASSLDRQYEQYF.

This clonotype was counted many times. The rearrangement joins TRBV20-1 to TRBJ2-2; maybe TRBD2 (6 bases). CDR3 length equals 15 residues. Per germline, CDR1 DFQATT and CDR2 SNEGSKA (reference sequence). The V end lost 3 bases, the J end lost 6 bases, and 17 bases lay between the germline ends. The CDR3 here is CSASAISGGSGELFF. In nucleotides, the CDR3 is TGCAGTGCTAGTGCAATCTCTGGGGGGTCCGGGGAGCTGTTTTTT.

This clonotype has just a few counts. CDR3 in amino acids: CASSPLDSNTEAFF. The CDR3 DNA sequence: TGTGCCAGCTCACCACTAGACAGTAACACTGAAGCTTTCTTT. This chain links TRBV18 with TRBJ1-1; D is perhaps TRBD1 (5 bases). Between the trimmed V and J ends, which lost 1 base and 2 bases, there was a span of 8 bases. The CDR3 loop spans 14 amino acids. The V gene's germline CDR1 is KGHSH and CDR2 LQKENI. The full variable domain, with the rest looked up from reference TRBV18 and TRBJ1-1, is NAGVMQNPRHLVRRRGQEARLRCSPMKGHSHVYWYRQLPEEGLKFMVYLQKENIIDESGMPKERFSAEFPKEGPSILRIQQVVRGDSAAYFCASSPLDSNTEAFFGQGTRLTVV.

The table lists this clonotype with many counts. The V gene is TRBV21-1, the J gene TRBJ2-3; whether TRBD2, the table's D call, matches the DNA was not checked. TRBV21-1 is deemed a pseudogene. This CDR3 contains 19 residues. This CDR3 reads CASRPVASGRGGDRYTQYF. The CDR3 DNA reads TGTGCCAGCAGGCCCGTGGCTAGCGGGAGGGGGGGCGACCGCTATACGCAGTATTTT.

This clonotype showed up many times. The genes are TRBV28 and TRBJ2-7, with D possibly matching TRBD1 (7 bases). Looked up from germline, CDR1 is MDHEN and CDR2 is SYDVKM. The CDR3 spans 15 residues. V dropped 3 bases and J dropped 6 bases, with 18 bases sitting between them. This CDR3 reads CASSLGQGGMGEQYF. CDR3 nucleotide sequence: TGTGCCAGCAGTTTGGGTCAGGGGGGAATGGGCGAGCAGTACTTC.

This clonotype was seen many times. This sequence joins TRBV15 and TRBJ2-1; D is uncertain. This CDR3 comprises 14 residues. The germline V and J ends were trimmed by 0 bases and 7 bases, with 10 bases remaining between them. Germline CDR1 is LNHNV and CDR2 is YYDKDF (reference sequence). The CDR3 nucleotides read TGTGCCACCAGCAGAGAAAGTATTGTTAATGAGCAGTTCTTC. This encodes CATSRESIVNEQFF.

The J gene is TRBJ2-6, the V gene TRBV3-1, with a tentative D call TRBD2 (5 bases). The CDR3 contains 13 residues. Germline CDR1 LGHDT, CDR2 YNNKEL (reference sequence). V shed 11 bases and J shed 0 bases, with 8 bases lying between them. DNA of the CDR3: TGTGCCGCCGGGAACTCTGGGGCCAACGTCCTGACTTTC. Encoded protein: CAAGNSGANVLTF. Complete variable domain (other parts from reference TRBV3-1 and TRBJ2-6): DTAVSQTPKYLVTQMGNDKSIKCEQNLGHDTMYWYKQDSKKFLKIMFSYNNKELIINETVPNRFSPKSPDKAHLNLHINSLELGDSAVYFCAAGNSGANVLTFGAGSRLTVL.

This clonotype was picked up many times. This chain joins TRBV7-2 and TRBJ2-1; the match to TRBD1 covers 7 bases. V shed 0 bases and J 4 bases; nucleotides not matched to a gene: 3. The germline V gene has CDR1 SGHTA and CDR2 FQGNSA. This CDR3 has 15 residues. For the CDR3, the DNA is TGTGCCAGCAGCTTAGCGGGACAGATATACAATGAGCAGTTCTTC. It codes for CASSLAGQIYNEQFF. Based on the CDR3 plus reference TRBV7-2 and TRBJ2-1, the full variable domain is GAGVSQSPSNKVTEKGKDVELRCDPISGHTALYWYRQSLGQGLEFLIYFQGNSAPDKSGLPSDRFSAERTGGSVSTLTIQRTQQEDSAVYLCASSLAGQIYNEQFFGPGTRLTVL.

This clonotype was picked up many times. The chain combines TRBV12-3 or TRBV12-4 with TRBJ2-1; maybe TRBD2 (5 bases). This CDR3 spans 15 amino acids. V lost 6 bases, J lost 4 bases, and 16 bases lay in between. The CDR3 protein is CASRLSGAFYNEQFF. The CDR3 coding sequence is TGTGCCAGCAGACTCAGCGGCGCCTTTTACAATGAGCAGTTCTTC.

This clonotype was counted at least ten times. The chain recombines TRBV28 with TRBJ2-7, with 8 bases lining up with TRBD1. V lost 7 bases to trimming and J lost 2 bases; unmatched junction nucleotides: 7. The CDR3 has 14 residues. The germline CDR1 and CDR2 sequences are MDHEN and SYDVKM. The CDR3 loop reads CASTPETGAYEQYF. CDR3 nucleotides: TGTGCCAGCACCCCCGAGACAGGGGCCTACGAGCAGTACTTC.

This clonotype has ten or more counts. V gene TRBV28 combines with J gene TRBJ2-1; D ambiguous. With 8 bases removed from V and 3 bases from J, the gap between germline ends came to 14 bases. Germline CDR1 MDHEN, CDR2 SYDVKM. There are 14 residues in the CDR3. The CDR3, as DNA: TGTGCCAGCTGGGCCCAGCTGAACTACAATGAGCAGTTCTTC. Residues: CASWAQLNYNEQFF.

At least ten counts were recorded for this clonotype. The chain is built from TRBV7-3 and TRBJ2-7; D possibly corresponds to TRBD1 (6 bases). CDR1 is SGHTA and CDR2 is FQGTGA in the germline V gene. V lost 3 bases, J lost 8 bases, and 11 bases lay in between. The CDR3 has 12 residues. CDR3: CASSLTQGKQYF. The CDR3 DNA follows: TGTGCCAGCAGCTTGACCCAGGGGAAGCAGTACTTC.

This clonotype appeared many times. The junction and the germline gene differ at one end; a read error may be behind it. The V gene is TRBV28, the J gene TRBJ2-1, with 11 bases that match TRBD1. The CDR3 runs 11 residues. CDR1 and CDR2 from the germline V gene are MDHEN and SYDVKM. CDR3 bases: TGTGCCAGCAGTTCGGACAGGGGGCCGCTCTTC. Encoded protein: CASSSDRGPLF.

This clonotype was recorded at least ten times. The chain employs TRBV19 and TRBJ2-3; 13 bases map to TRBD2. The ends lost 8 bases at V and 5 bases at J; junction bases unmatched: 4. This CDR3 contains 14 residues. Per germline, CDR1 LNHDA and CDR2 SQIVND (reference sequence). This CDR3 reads CASSRLAGGDTQYF. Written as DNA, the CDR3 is TGTGCCAGTTCCAGACTAGCGGGAGGAGATACGCAGTATTTT. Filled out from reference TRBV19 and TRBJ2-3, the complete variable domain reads DGGITQSPKYLFRKEGQNVTLSCEQNLNHDAMYWYRQDPGQGLRLIYYSQIVNDFQKGDIAEGYSVSREKKESFPLTVTSAQKNPTAFYLCASSRLAGGDTQYFGPGTRLTVL.